This T cell receptor beta chain was documented in a study of blood T cells in healthy people across ages. Across the whole study: T cells yielded about one barcoded beta molecule per two cells through template switching.

Caucasian, healthy and from Russia, the donors were aged between 6 and 90. Findings and limits, study-wide: Per million T cells, the diversity of TCR beta decreased roughly linearly as age advanced.

Regarding this clonotype: The antigen remains unidentified.

Then a second PCR, running roughly 7 to 12 cycles, was carried out with a sample-barcoded 5' primer and a J-beta primer mix. MiXCR, applied by TCRdb to the 5' RACE reads, yields one record per CDR3 protein. The sample comprises about 1.4 million distinct CDR3 sequences, around 59% of which are singletons, and over 6.5% rests with the top ten. V lost 2 bases to trimming and J lost 0 bases, with 11 bases between them. The germline gives CDR1 LGHNA, CDR2 YNFKEQ. The CDR3 totals 15 residues. This sequence was found in a man between 18 and 35 years old in good health. The sequenced sample was blood. The J gene is TRBJ2-7, the V gene TRBV4-2; D may correspond to TRBD1 or TRBD2 (5 bases each). In DNA, the CDR3 is TGTGCCAGCAGCCAAAACCGGGGCAACTCCTACGAGCAGTACTTC. Translated, it gives CASSQNRGNSYEQYF.